This T cell receptor (beta chain) was profiled in a study of control samples from healthy donors and cancer patients (dated by TCRdb to 2020 to 2021). The V end loses 4 bases and the J end loses 8 bases, and a stretch of 14 bases separates them. From cysteine to phenylalanine, the CDR3 is 13 amino acids long. Here the CDR3 DNA is all that survives: 39 bases in frame from base 1. CDR1 MGHDK and CDR2 SYGVNS were looked up in the germline V gene. The method was the immunoSEQ multiplex PCR assay. This immuneACCESS table, as held by TCRdb, lists in-frame sequences with V and J called but not all clones. Of the missing ones, under half trace to an unresolved V gene in checked studies; the others have no known cause. Present in this sample are roughly 130,000 clones, approximately 90% of which were seen just once. Clones ranked in the top ten supply around 2.5% of the sample. Turning to this clone: No antigen is known for it. No much larger clone is present one base from it, and per-base qualities are unavailable.

Sequencing was performed on blood. The receptor's source is a man younger than 35 in good health. Recombination linked TRBV25-1 to TRBJ1-2; there is no confident call for the D gene. The bases read TGTGCCAGCAGTGGTCACACATCGGGGGGCTACACCTTC. Its protein reads: CASSGHTSGGYTF.